The clone carrying this T cell receptor (beta chain) was seen only once. The entry originates in a study of OX40 agonist ivuxolimab in advanced cancers. Unmatched junction bases numbered 6, after V lost 3 bases and J lost 7 bases. Per germline, CDR1 GTSNPN and CDR2 SVGIG (reference sequence). The CDR3 is 14 residues long. Generated by immunoSEQ multiplex PCR, the TCRdb table keeps only in-frame clones and is missing some. In the table there are some 70,000 clones, around 81% of which are singletons. This chain uses TRBV30 with TRBJ2-1, with 10 bases matching TRBD1. The material was CD4+ or CD8+ T cells sorted from blood, obtained in a trial of the OX40 agonist ivuxolimab. The receptor comes from an adult with an advanced solid tumor such as melanoma, head and neck, liver or kidney cancer. CDR3 sequence reads: CAWSPGQGINEQFF. The DNA for the CDR3 is TGTGCCTGGAGCCCGGGACAGGGGATTAATGAGCAGTTCTTC.